The present entry profiles one T cell receptor beta chain with its context. In the original workflow: How many nucleated cells were present was estimated from reference gene primer amplification. The repertoire was sequenced with immunoSEQ multiplex PCR; TCRdb's copy has only in-frame clones and lacks some. The DNA was the basis for D and trimming; V, J and clone size are from that table. The sample carries around 250,000 clones, approximately 90% recorded once. These data are taken from a study of blood T cell repertoires in COVID-19. About the study: PBMCs, B-cell-depleted T cells, or T cells were the source of the cDNA or gDNA that made up the material.

The CDR3 is 15 amino acids. Between the trimmed V and J ends, which lost 0 bases and 1 base, there was a span of 10 bases. Germline values: CDR1 SGDLS, CDR2 YYNGEE. Individuals drawn from around 24 US areas were about 18 to 100 years old. Grouping used clinical history reported by participants in a survey and questionnaire. The clonotype was recovered from a human donor in a cohort exposed to, infected with or recovered from COVID-19 (not recorded which). The donor label of this sample is uncertain. The chain recombines TRBV9 with TRBJ2-5, with unresolved D. Sequencing input: PBMCs or T cells enriched from blood (not recorded which). CDR3 coding DNA: TGTGCCAGCAGCGTAGGTCAGTTGGTCCAAGAGACCCAGTACTTC. This encodes CASSVGQLVQETQYF.